Below, one TCR beta chain is given with its context. This sample is drawn from a study of T cell responses to AZD1222 COVID-19 vaccine. Generated by immunoSEQ multiplex PCR, the TCRdb table keeps only in-frame clones and is missing some. In the table there are some 160,000 clones, 90% to 95% of which are singletons. The germline gives CDR1 SGHRS, CDR2 YFSETQ. V was clipped by 2 bases and J by 7 bases; unmatched bases: 14. This CDR3 contains 17 residues. This sequence was found in an adult in good health. The specimen comprised peripheral blood, sampled on day 0 of AZD1222 vaccination. V usage is TRBV5-1 and J usage is TRBJ2-7; TRBD2 aligns across 11 bases. CDR3 DNA sequence: TGCGCCAGCAGCTTTAATAGCGGGGGGGCCGTCTCTCGGGAGCAGTACTTC. Amino acids: CASSFNSGGAVSREQYF. The full variable domain, rest sourced from reference TRBV5-1 and TRBJ2-7, is KAGVTQTPRYLIKTRGQQVTLSCSPISGHRSVSWYQQTPGQGLQFLFEYFSETQRNKGNFPGRFSGRQFSNSRSEMNVSTLELGDSALYLCASSFNSGGAVSREQYFGPGTRLTVT.